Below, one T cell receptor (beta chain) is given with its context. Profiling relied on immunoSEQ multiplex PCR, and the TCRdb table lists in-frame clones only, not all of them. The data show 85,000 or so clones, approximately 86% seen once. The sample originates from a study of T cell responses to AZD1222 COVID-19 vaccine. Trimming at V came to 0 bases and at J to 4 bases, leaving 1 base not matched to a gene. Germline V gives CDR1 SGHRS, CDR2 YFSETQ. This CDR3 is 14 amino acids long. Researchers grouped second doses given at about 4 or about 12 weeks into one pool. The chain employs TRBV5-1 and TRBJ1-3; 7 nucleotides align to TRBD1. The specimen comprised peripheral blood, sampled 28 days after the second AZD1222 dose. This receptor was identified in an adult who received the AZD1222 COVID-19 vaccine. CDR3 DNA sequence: TGCGCCAGCAGCTTGGGGGGACAGGGAAACACCATATATTTT. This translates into CASSLGGQGNTIYF.